Below, 25 T cell receptor beta chains from the same sample are listed, as sequenced in a study of shared clonotypes between healthy human individuals. Repertoires were generated with immunoSEQ multiplex PCR, while TCRdb's copy carries only in-frame clones and drops some. The repertoire holds about 2.1 million clones, with 85% to 95% as singletons. In the naive CD8 group, cells lacked CD45RO and were positively selected for CCR7, so terminally differentiated effector memory CD45RA+ cells were left out. What was sequenced was naive CD8+ T cells from PBMCs. Receptors originate from a young man in good health. Some clones in this sample may be carry-over from other donors' samples.

This clone was counted a few times. The rearrangement links TRBV4-1 to TRBJ1-5; D is possibly TRBD1 (6 bases). Trimming took 3 bases from V and 6 from J, leaving 18 bases between them. CDR3 length: 16 amino acids. Germline V gene lookup returns CDR1 MGHRA and CDR2 YSYEKL. CDR3 coding DNA: TGCGCCAGCAGCCACAGATCAGGGGACCCGGCTCAGCCCCAGCATTTT. It specifies CASSHRSGDPAQPQHF.

This chain links TRBV27 with TRBJ2-1; D remains unclear. Germline assignment: CDR1 MNHEY and CDR2 SMNVEV (reference sequence). Trimming stripped 10 bases from V and 3 bases from J, with 22 bases between. The CDR3 covers 16 residues. The DNA of the CDR3 is TGTGCCACCGTTGGCGTTCGGGCAGCCCACTACAATGAGCAGTTCTTC. Protein: CATVGVRAAHYNEQFF.

This chain connects TRBV7-2 to TRBJ2-7, with TRBD1 identical over 9 bases. CDR1 is SGHTA and CDR2 is FQGNSA in the germline V gene. CDR3 length equals 14 residues. V shed 8 bases and J 6 bases; nucleotides not matched to a gene: 11. CDR3 region: CASSSRDRVVEQYF. CDR3 in DNA: TGTGCCAGCTCCAGTCGGGACAGGGTCGTCGAGCAGTACTTC.

V is TRBV23-1 and J is TRBJ2-7, with D perhaps matching TRBD2 (6 bases). TRBV23-1 counts as an open reading frame of uncertain function. Between the trimmed V and J ends, which lost 4 bases and 6 bases, there was a span of 25 bases. The CDR3 runs to 17 residues. CDR3 bases: TGCGCCAGCAGTCCCACAGTACGGGACTCGACGTTTTTCGAGCAGTACTTC. This translates into CASSPTVRDSTFFEQYF.

The J gene is TRBJ2-7, the V gene TRBV27, with D tentatively TRBD2 (6 bases). V dropped 2 bases and J dropped 6 bases, with 17 bases sitting between them. This CDR3 spans 15 amino acids. The germline gives CDR1 MNHEY, CDR2 SMNVEV (reference sequence). CDR3 region: CASSLSGGGGAEQYF. The CDR3 region has the DNA TGTGCCAGCAGTTTAAGTGGTGGAGGAGGGGCCGAGCAGTACTTC.

This chain joins TRBV13 and TRBJ2-7, with a weak D call TRBD2 (6 bases). The V and J ends lost 5 bases and 0 bases respectively, with 8 bases between them. CDR1 is PRHDT, CDR2 FYEKMQ, per germline (reference sequence). CDR3 size: 13 residues. The CDR3 DNA reads as TGTGCCAGCAGCCTTAGCGGCTCCTACGAGCAGTACTTC. Protein: CASSLSGSYEQYF. The whole variable domain, filled in from reference TRBV13 and TRBJ2-7, reads AAGVIQSPRHLIKEKRETATLKCYPIPRHDTVYWYQQGPGQDPQFLISFYEKMQSDKGSIPDRFSAQQFSDYHSELNMSSLELGDSALYFCASSLSGSYEQYFGPGTRLTVT.

This chain uses TRBV6-4 with TRBJ2-7; D might be TRBD2 (5 bases). Germline V gene data show CDR1 as MRHNA and CDR2 as SNTAGT. The CDR3 spans 15 residues. V shed 7 bases and J shed 2 bases, with 18 bases lying between them. CDR3 sequence reads: CASNPQRGWAYEQYF. The CDR3 DNA sequence: TGTGCCAGCAACCCCCAACGGGGTTGGGCCTACGAGCAGTACTTC.

The chain employs TRBV10-2 and TRBJ1-1; D is unresolved. The germline CDR1 and CDR2 sequences are WSHSY and SAAADI. Trimming took 7 bases from V and 1 from J, leaving 16 bases between them. This CDR3 region has 15 residues. This CDR3 reads CASMAAARPNTEAFF. CDR3 in DNA: TGCGCCAGCATGGCGGCAGCTCGGCCGAACACTGAAGCTTTCTTT.

The chain links TRBV4-3 to TRBJ2-7; 7 bases map to TRBD1. V shed 3 bases, J shed 4 bases, and the junction held 18 bases outside the gene matches. CDR3 length: 18 amino acids. CDR1 and CDR2 (germline): LGHNA, YSLEER. The CDR3 here is CASSQRLHQTGFYYEQYF. The CDR3 nucleotides are TGCGCCAGCAGCCAGCGACTCCACCAGACAGGGTTTTATTACGAGCAGTACTTC.

The chain joins TRBV7-9 to TRBJ2-1, with D hard to call. CDR3 length: 14 residues. The germline CDR1 and CDR2 sequences are SEHNR and FQNEAQ (reference sequence). V lost 1 base and J lost 7, with 11 bases in between. CDR3 region: CASSLVVRANEQFF. CDR3 in DNA: TGTGCCAGCAGCTTAGTGGTTCGGGCTAATGAGCAGTTCTTC.

The gene calls are TRBV25-1 and TRBJ2-7; 7 positions match TRBD1. Per germline, CDR1 MGHDK and CDR2 SYGVNS. The CDR3 runs 13 residues. The J segment lost 4 bases and the V segment lost 7 bases, leaving 7 bases of the junction unmatched. The CDR3 protein is CASTHRGWYEQYF. The CDR3 DNA is TGTGCCAGCACCCACAGGGGATGGTACGAGCAGTACTTC.

The chain has TRBV6-6 and TRBJ2-7; a possible D gene is TRBD2 (5 bases). This CDR3 contains 13 residues. V was shortened by 4 bases and J by 7 bases, with 14 bases between the two germline ends. The germline V gene encodes CDR1 MNHNY and CDR2 SVGAGI (reference sequence). The CDR3 protein is CASSFNHPGEQYF. CDR3 coding DNA: TGTGCCAGCAGTTTCAACCACCCGGGAGAGCAGTACTTC.

The count of this clone is one. The V gene is TRBV6-5, the J gene TRBJ1-4; no firm D call. The CDR3 runs 13 residues. Germline V gives CDR1 MNHEY, CDR2 SVGAGI. V lost 5 bases to trimming and J lost 7 bases, with 11 bases between them. The CDR3 DNA reads TGTGCCAGCAGTCTCCGTTCGGGTGAAAAACTGTTTTTT. This sequence encodes CASSLRSGEKLFF.

This chain joins TRBV6-5 and TRBJ1-2; TRBD1 aligns across 9 bases. The germline gives CDR1 MNHEY, CDR2 SVGAGI. The CDR3 runs 16 residues. Unmatched junction bases numbered 8, after V lost 2 bases and J lost 4 bases. The CDR3 loop is CASSYQRGQGFYGYTF. The DNA for the CDR3 is TGTGCCAGCAGTTACCAGCGGGGACAGGGCTTCTATGGCTACACCTTC.

The gene calls are TRBV7-2 and TRBJ2-1, with 7 bases lining up with TRBD2. Germline V gene sequence: CDR1 SGHTA, CDR2 FQGNSA. CDR3 length: 14 residues. Germline trimming cut 5 bases from V and 7 bases from J; bases unmatched to any gene: 8. In DNA form, the CDR3 reads TGTGCCAGCAGCCCCGGGGCGGGGGTTAATGAGCAGTTCTTC. It yields the protein CASSPGAGVNEQFF.

The chain couples TRBV28 to TRBJ1-5, with D possibly TRBD1 on 6 matching bases. Between the trimmed V and J ends, which lost 5 bases and 2 bases, there was a span of 19 bases. The V gene's germline CDR1 is MDHEN and CDR2 SYDVKM. This CDR3 contains 17 residues. As DNA, the CDR3 is TGTGCCAGCAGTCAGGTTACAGGGATTATGGGCAATCAGCCCCAGCATTTT. Translated, it gives CASSQVTGIMGNQPQHF.

The chain couples TRBV14 to TRBJ1-1; no clear D gene. CDR3 length equals 16 residues. Germline V gives CDR1 SGHDN, CDR2 FVKESK. V lost 4 bases to trimming and J lost 4 bases, with 19 bases between them. The CDR3 nucleotides read TGTGCCAGCAGCCCTCTATACTCCCTAGACCCCACTGAAGCTTTCTTT. Translation: CASSPLYSLDPTEAFF.

This clone appeared once. The V and J genes are TRBV4-1 and TRBJ2-1, with D hard to call. Trimming removed 3 bases from V and 7 bases from J, with 7 bases in between. This CDR3 comprises 12 residues. Germline V gives CDR1 MGHRA, CDR2 YSYEKL. CDR3 sequence reads: CASSQNLNEQFF. In nucleotides, the CDR3 is TGCGCCAGCAGCCAGAACCTGAATGAGCAGTTCTTC.

V usage is TRBV18 and J usage is TRBJ2-3, with TRBD1 matching over 9 bases. After removal of 4 bases from V and 4 bases from J, the junction contained 12 bases not matched to a gene. The CDR3 loop spans 17 amino acids. Germline V gene data show CDR1 as KGHSH and CDR2 as LQKENI. CDR3 region: CASSLRTGGGLPDTQYF. The CDR3 nucleotides are TGTGCCAGCTCACTCCGAACAGGGGGCGGACTGCCAGATACGCAGTATTTT.

The chain is built from TRBV4-1 and TRBJ2-1, with a weak D call TRBD2 (5 bases). Trimming took 4 bases from V and 3 from J, leaving 16 bases between them. The germline V gene encodes CDR1 MGHRA and CDR2 YSYEKL. The CDR3 length is 16 residues. CDR3 in amino acids: CASSPEGQNVYNEQFF. In nucleotides, the CDR3 is TGCGCCAGCAGCCCCGAGGGCCAGAATGTCTACAATGAGCAGTTCTTC.

The chain joins TRBV7-6 to TRBJ2-1, with a tentative D call TRBD1 (6 bases). The CDR3 covers 13 residues. Germline loops: CDR1 SGHVS, CDR2 FNYEAQ. V lost 1 base to trimming and J lost 9 bases, with 10 bases between them. The CDR3, as DNA: TGTGCCAGCAGCTTAGACCAGGGGACTGAGCAGTTCTTC. The encoded protein is CASSLDQGTEQFF.

This chain connects TRBV14 to TRBJ1-2, with D hard to call. Germline V gene lookup returns CDR1 SGHDN and CDR2 FVKESK. The CDR3 sequence is 13 residues long. V was pared by 0 bases and J by 8 bases, with 10 bases between. CDR3 amino acids: CASSQERAEGYTF. Here the CDR3 DNA reads TGTGCCAGCAGCCAAGAACGGGCAGAAGGCTACACCTTC.

The genes are TRBV6-5 and TRBJ2-3; D is perhaps TRBD2 (6 bases). The CDR3 runs 12 residues. CDR1 and CDR2 (germline): MNHEY, SVGAGI. Trimming pared 5 bases from V and 14 bases from J, leaving 17 bases between. In DNA form, the CDR3 reads TGTGCCAGCAGTCCCCCCGGGACTCAACTGTATTTT. Translation gives CASSPPGTQLYF.

The chain combines TRBV10-3 with TRBJ2-1; 8 bases are shared with TRBD2. The CDR3 consists of 16 residues. Germline CDR1 reads ENHRY; CDR2 reads SYGVKD. With V trimmed by 4 bases and J by 4 bases, 9 bases remained unmatched. CDR3 in DNA: TGTGCCATCAGTGGGGGGGGTAGCGGGAAGTACAATGAGCAGTTCTTC. Translating it yields CAISGGGSGKYNEQFF.

As to this clone: A junction boundary mismatches the germline segment, possibly from a read error. V gene TRBV27 combines with J gene TRBJ2-1; 8 bases match TRBD2. Germline V CDR1 and CDR2: MNHEY, SMNVEV (reference sequence). This CDR3 is built from 16 residues. CDR3 residues: CASSPAVGLAYDEQFF. CDR3 nucleotides: TGTGCCAGCAGTCCTGCGGTTGGACTAGCCTACGATGAGCAGTTCTTC.